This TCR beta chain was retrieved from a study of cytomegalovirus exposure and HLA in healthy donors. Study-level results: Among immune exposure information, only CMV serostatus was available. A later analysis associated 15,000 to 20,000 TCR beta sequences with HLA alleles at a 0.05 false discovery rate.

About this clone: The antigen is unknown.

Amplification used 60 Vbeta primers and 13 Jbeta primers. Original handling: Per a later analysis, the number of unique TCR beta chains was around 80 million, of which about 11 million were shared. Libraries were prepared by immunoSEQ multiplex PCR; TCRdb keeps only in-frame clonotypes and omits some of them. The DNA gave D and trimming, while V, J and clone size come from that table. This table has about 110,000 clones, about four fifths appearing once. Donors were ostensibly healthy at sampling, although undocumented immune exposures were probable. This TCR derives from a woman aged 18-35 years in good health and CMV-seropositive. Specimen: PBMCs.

CDR3 coding DNA: TGTGCCAGCAGTGGACAGCTCTCCTACGAGCAGTACTTC. Translation gives CASSGQLSYEQYF. The gene calls are TRBV13 and TRBJ2-7; a possible D gene is TRBD1 (6 bases). V shed 6 bases and J shed 0 bases, with 9 bases lying between them. Germline values: CDR1 PRHDT, CDR2 FYEKMQ (reference sequence). The CDR3 length is 13 residues.